These T cell receptor beta chains were read from a single sample in a study of naive and memory T cell subsets. Each CDR3 protein is one row after TCRdb ran MiXCR on the UMI-ligation and nested PCR reads. In the table there are 130,000 to 150,000 distinct CDR3 sequences, 22% of which are singletons. Sequences were obtained from naive CD4+ T cells from blood. The receptors shown here come from a human donor in good health. CDR3s include the opening cysteine and the closing phenylalanine or tryptophan. The D gene is left open where the match is weak. Rows give clone size only sometimes, using once, few, many, or a class for an expanded clone.

>TRBV18|-|TRBJ1-5|TRBD1
CASNRDRNQPQHF
TGTGCCAGCAACCGGGACAGAAATCAGCCCCAGCATTTT
>TRBV11-2|many|TRBJ2-7|TRBD2
CASSSYSGRNSYEQYF
TGTGCCAGCAGCTCCTATAGCGGGAGGAACTCCTACGAGCAGTACTTC
>TRBV6-6|-|TRBJ1-2|-
CASKGPGDGGYTF
TGTGCCAGCAAGGGGCCCGGGGACGGTGGCTACACCTTC
>TRBV14|few|TRBJ2-3|-
CASRGTLSGSTDTQYF
TGTGCCAGCAGGGGGACACTTAGCGGGAGCACAGATACGCAGTATTTT
>TRBV15|-|TRBJ2-1|-
CATSRVSRGDNEQFF
TGTGCCACCAGCAGAGTAAGCAGAGGGGACAATGAGCAGTTCTTC
>TRBV3-1|few|TRBJ2-6|-
CASSQEAPGAGANVLTF
TGTGCCAGCAGCCAAGAGGCCCCAGGGGCTGGGGCCAACGTCCTGACTTTC
>TRBV6-2/TRBV6-3|few|TRBJ2-7|-
CASRHAGYEQYF
TGTGCCAGCAGACACGCAGGCTACGAGCAGTACTTC
>TRBV12-3/TRBV12-4|-|TRBJ2-3|-
CASSLGTVGTDTQYF
TGTGCCAGCAGTTTAGGGACGGTGGGCACAGATACGCAGTATTTT
>TRBV5-1|-|TRBJ1-1|-
CASSLGTKNTEAFF
TGCGCCAGCAGCTTAGGGACGAAGAACACTGAAGCTTTCTTT
>TRBV20-1|few|TRBJ2-1|-
CSARTVQGTHEQFF
TGCAGTGCTAGGACGGTCCAGGGTACGCATGAGCAGTTCTTC
>TRBV9|-|TRBJ1-5|-
CASSFSADQPQHF
TGTGCCAGCAGCTTTTCGGCGGATCAGCCCCAGCATTTT
>TRBV6-6|few|TRBJ1-6|TRBD1
CASSYRDRGNSPLHF
TGTGCCAGCAGTTATCGGGACAGGGGGAATTCACCCCTCCACTTT
>TRBV13|few|TRBJ2-7|-
CASSSSGPYYEQYF
TGTGCCAGCAGCTCCTCGGGTCCCTATTACGAGCAGTACTTC
>TRBV3-1|-|TRBJ2-7|TRBD2
CASSPRLAGASYEQYF
TGTGCCAGCAGCCCGAGACTAGCGGGAGCCTCCTACGAGCAGTACTTC
>TRBV19|-|TRBJ2-1|TRBD2
CATREGRVAGGVRNEQFF
TGTGCCACCCGCGAGGGCAGGGTGGCGGGAGGTGTTAGAAATGAGCAGTTCTTC
>TRBV7-2|-|TRBJ2-1|TRBD2
CASSYMTLAGDHNEQFF
TGTGCCAGCAGCTACATGACTCTAGCGGGAGATCACAATGAGCAGTTCTTC
>TRBV6-1|few|TRBJ2-7|TRBD1
CASSYTGGGYEQYF
TGTGCCAGCAGTTATACAGGGGGCGGCTACGAGCAGTACTTC
>TRBV29-1|few|TRBJ1-1|-
CSVEKQLNTEAFF
TGCAGCGTTGAAAAACAGCTGAACACTGAAGCTTTCTTT
>TRBV5-5|few|TRBJ2-5|TRBD2
CASSPIGGTQETQYF
TGTGCCAGCAGCCCCATCGGGGGGACCCAAGAGACCCAGTACTTC
>TRBV7-3|few|TRBJ1-5|-
CADGKGDYSGDQPQHF
TGTGCCGATGGGAAGGGTGACTATTCGGGGGATCAGCCCCAGCATTTT
>TRBV28|-|TRBJ2-7|-
CASSSPPQGYEQYF
TGTGCCAGCAGTTCACCCCCACAGGGTTACGAGCAGTACTTC
>TRBV20-1|few|TRBJ1-2|TRBD1
CSAREGTDYGYTF
TGCAGTGCTAGAGAAGGGACAGACTATGGCTACACCTTC
>TRBV29-1|-|TRBJ2-7|TRBD1
CSAGTGADEQYF
TGCAGTGCCGGGACAGGGGCCGACGAGCAGTACTTC
>TRBV4-1|-|TRBJ1-2|-
CASKRSGYYTF
TGCGCCAGCAAACGATCCGGCTACTACACCTTC
>TRBV20-1|-|TRBJ2-7|TRBD2
CSARVPRWREGDEQYF
TGCAGTGCTAGAGTTCCCAGGTGGCGGGAGGGCGACGAGCAGTACTTC
>TRBV7-2|few|TRBJ1-4|-
CASSLSRSNEKLFF
TGTGCCAGCAGCTTATCCAGATCCAATGAAAAACTGTTTTTT
>TRBV28|-|TRBJ2-3|TRBD2
CASSSSGVGTDTQYF
TGTGCCAGCAGTTCTAGCGGGGTAGGCACAGATACGCAGTATTTT
>TRBV6-5|few|TRBJ1-4|TRBD1
CASRGDRGRGKLFF
TGTGCCAGCAGGGGCGACAGGGGACGGGGAAAACTGTTTTTT
>TRBV10-3|-|TRBJ2-7|-
CAISESTGLYEQYF
TGTGCCATCAGTGAGTCCACAGGGTTATACGAGCAGTACTTC
>TRBV10-3|-|TRBJ1-6|TRBD1
CAISEGGTANSPLHF
TGTGCCATCAGTGAGGGCGGGACAGCTAATTCACCCCTCCACTTT
>TRBV28|-|TRBJ2-7|-
CASGSRPYEQYF
TGTGCCAGCGGTTCTAGACCCTACGAGCAGTACTTC
>TRBV18|many|TRBJ2-1|TRBD2
CASSPQLLGRQEYNEQFF
TGTGCCAGCTCACCACAGCTTCTCGGGAGGCAGGAATACAATGAGCAGTTCTTC
>TRBV29-1|few|TRBJ1-1|TRBD1
CSVQRDRGYTEAFF
TGCAGCGTCCAAAGGGACAGGGGTTACACTGAAGCTTTCTTT
>TRBV6-5|many|TRBJ2-3|-
CASSYSGYSSTDTQYF
TGTGCCAGCAGTTACTCTGGGTACTCTAGCACAGATACGCAGTATTTT
>TRBV6-2/TRBV6-3|-|TRBJ2-1|-
CASAGYYNGEQFF
TGTGCCTCGGCAGGGTATTACAATGGTGAGCAGTTCTTC
>TRBV7-2|few|TRBJ2-3|-
CASRKKGELKQYF
TGTGCCAGCAGAAAAAAGGGGGAGCTAAAGCAGTATTTT
>TRBV29-1|few|TRBJ2-7|-
CSVARRISYEQYF
TGCAGCGTCGCCCGGCGAATTTCCTACGAGCAGTACTTC
>TRBV12-3/TRBV12-4|many|TRBJ2-7|TRBD2
CASSSGSTYEQYF
TGTGCCAGTTCTAGCGGGAGTACCTACGAGCAGTACTTC
>TRBV5-6|once|TRBJ2-6|-
CASSFRSRGANVLTF
TGTGCCAGCAGCTTTAGAAGTCGGGGGGCCAACGTCCTGACTTTC
>TRBV6-2/TRBV6-3|-|TRBJ1-5|-
CASSLRQVFNQPQHF
TGTGCCAGCAGTTTACGGCAGGTTTTCAATCAGCCCCAGCATTTT
>TRBV29-1|-|TRBJ1-2|-
CSGGQGDYGYTF
TGCAGCGGGGGGCAGGGAGACTATGGCTACACCTTC
>TRBV20-1|-|TRBJ1-2|TRBD1
CSASKQGAYGYTF
TGCAGTGCCAGCAAGCAGGGGGCATATGGCTACACCTTC
>TRBV7-3|few|TRBJ2-3|-
CASSFFVRGLTDTQYF
TGTGCCAGCAGCTTTTTCGTCCGGGGTCTCACAGATACGCAGTATTTT
>TRBV6-2/TRBV6-3|-|TRBJ2-3|TRBD2
CASSNSGTSTDTQYF
TGTGCCAGCTCAAATAGCGGGACCAGCACAGATACGCAGTATTTT
>TRBV6-2/TRBV6-3|-|TRBJ2-1|-
CASSYSGTSYNEQFF
TGTGCCAGCAGTTACTCTGGGACATCATACAATGAGCAGTTCTTC
>TRBV2|-|TRBJ1-2|TRBD1
CASRRPGQPNYGYTF
TGTGCCAGCCGCCGACCGGGACAGCCTAACTATGGCTACACCTTC
>TRBV12-3/TRBV12-4|-|TRBJ2-1|-
CASSFGRGSYNEQFF
TGTGCCAGCAGTTTCGGTCGGGGCTCCTACAATGAGCAGTTCTTC
>TRBV29-1|many|TRBJ2-7|-
CSVGQGREQYF
TGCAGCGTCGGTCAAGGGCGGGAGCAGTACTTC
>TRBV20-1|many|TRBJ2-7|TRBD1
CSASRGQDWSEQYF
TGCAGTGCTAGTAGGGGACAGGACTGGTCCGAGCAGTACTTC
>TRBV12-3/TRBV12-4|-|TRBJ1-2|TRBD1
CASSLVTGFNYGYTF
TGTGCCAGTAGCCTGGTGACAGGGTTTAACTATGGCTACACCTTC
>TRBV7-9|-|TRBJ2-1|-
CASSLTGQGYNEQFF
TGTGCCAGCAGCTTAACCGGTCAGGGATACAATGAGCAGTTCTTC
>TRBV27|few|TRBJ2-7|-
CASSPIKAAGAAYEQYF
TGTGCCAGCAGTCCGATTAAGGCAGCTGGAGCGGCCTACGAGCAGTACTTC
>TRBV12-3/TRBV12-4|few|TRBJ2-7|TRBD1
CASSPGGTGMYEQYF
TGTGCCAGCAGCCCCGGGGGGACAGGGATGTACGAGCAGTACTTC